The 22 T cell receptor beta chains presented below share a single source sample, sequenced in a study of T cells in Graves' hyperthyroidism and ophthalmopathy. From RNA transcripts, TCR beta CDR3 regions were amplified. HTBI primers were the set used in a first-round RT-PCR of the TCR CDR3. Each CDR3 protein gets one entry after TCRdb re-called the multiplex PCR reads with MiXCR. The data hold around 280,000 distinct CDR3 sequences, with approximately 15% observed a single time. Sample: blood. The receptors originated from a woman between 40 and 55 years old with Graves' hyperthyroidism.

This clonotype has at least ten counts. The chain combines TRBV11-3 with TRBJ2-3, with TRBD2 identical over 14 bases. CDR1 is SGHNT, CDR2 YENEEA, per germline. With 4 bases clipped from V and 6 bases from J, the junction kept 12 bases outside the gene matches. The CDR3 has 18 amino acids. CDR3 sequence reads: CASSSGTSGSRAHDTQYF. CDR3 coding DNA: TGTGCCAGCAGCTCCGGGACTAGCGGGAGTCGGGCACACGATACGCAGTATTTT.

This clonotype was observed at least ten times. This chain links TRBV3-1 with TRBJ1-1; no clear D gene. The V gene lost 0 bases and the J gene lost 11 bases, with 7 bases spanning the gap. CDR3 size: 11 residues. Germline V gives CDR1 LGHDT, CDR2 YNNKEL (reference sequence). CDR3 amino acids: CASSQEKRAFF. The CDR3 DNA follows: TGTGCCAGCAGCCAAGAAAAAAGGGCTTTCTTT. The full variable domain, rest sourced from reference TRBV3-1 and TRBJ1-1, is DTAVSQTPKYLVTQMGNDKSIKCEQNLGHDTMYWYKQDSKKFLKIMFSYNNKELIINETVPNRFSPKSPDKAHLNLHINSLELGDSAVYFCASSQEKRAFFGQGTRLTVV.

This clonotype was seen repeatedly, ten times or more. V is TRBV27 and J is TRBJ1-5; D not resolved. Germline V gene lookup returns CDR1 MNHEY and CDR2 SMNVEV (reference sequence). Trimming left V 3 bases short and J 1 base short, with 16 bases between. CDR3 length: 17 residues. Here the CDR3 DNA reads TGTGCCAGCAGTTTCAGCCTAAATGGACGGAGCAATCAGCCCCAGCATTTT. Translation: CASSFSLNGRSNQPQHF.

The gene calls are TRBV6-2 or TRBV6-3 and TRBJ2-1; 7 nucleotides match TRBD1. Trimming cost V 6 bases and J 9 bases; bases outside gene matches: 17. The CDR3 is 16 amino acids. The germline gives CDR1 MNHEY, CDR2 SVGEGT. The CDR3 region is CASSYRGLTPAGEQFF. CDR3 coding DNA: TGTGCCAGCAGCTACAGGGGCCTAACCCCCGCCGGTGAGCAGTTCTTC.

This clonotype was picked up many times. This chain connects TRBV19 to TRBJ2-7; D might be TRBD1 or TRBD2, each matching 5 bases. Germline-derived CDR1 and CDR2 are LNHDA and SQIVND (reference sequence). The V gene lost 5 bases and the J gene lost 6 bases, with 11 bases spanning the gap. This CDR3 contains 12 residues. CDR3 in amino acids: CASSFGTTEQYF. The CDR3 DNA is TGTGCCAGTAGTTTCGGGACCACCGAGCAGTACTTC. Full variable domain (remainder filled in from reference TRBV19 and TRBJ2-7): DGGITQSPKYLFRKEGQNVTLSCEQNLNHDAMYWYRQDPGQGLRLIYYSQIVNDFQKGDIAEGYSVSREKKESFPLTVTSAQKNPTAFYLCASSFGTTEQYFGPGTRLTVT.

This clonotype occurred many times. J is TRBJ2-2 and V is TRBV30; D is possibly TRBD2 (5 bases). With 4 bases removed from V and 0 bases from J, the gap between germline ends came to 6 bases. The CDR3 extends over 13 amino acids. Germline values: CDR1 GTSNPN, CDR2 SVGIG (reference sequence). CDR3 nucleotides: TGTGCCTGGAACGGGGCGAACACCGGGGAGCTGTTTTTT. Protein product: CAWNGANTGELFF.

This clonotype was seen many times. The J gene is TRBJ2-1, the V gene TRBV7-2, with a possible D match to TRBD2 (5 bases). Trimming stripped 5 bases from V and 0 bases from J, with 11 bases between. Germline loops: CDR1 SGHTA, CDR2 FQGNSA. The CDR3 runs to 15 residues. CDR3 loop: CASSRVGSSYNEQFF. CDR3 nucleotides: TGTGCCAGCAGCCGAGTGGGGAGCTCCTACAATGAGCAGTTCTTC. The full variable domain, in which reference TRBV7-2 and TRBJ2-1 provide the parts outside the CDR3, is GAGVSQSPSNKVTEKGKDVELRCDPISGHTALYWYRQSLGQGLEFLIYFQGNSAPDKSGLPSDRFSAERTGGSVSTLTIQRTQQEDSAVYLCASSRVGSSYNEQFFGPGTRLTVL.

There are many counts of this clonotype. The gene calls are TRBV20-1 and TRBJ2-5, with 7 positions matching TRBD2. Germline V gene sequence: CDR1 DFQATT, CDR2 SNEGSKA (reference sequence). The CDR3 has 13 amino acids. Losses at the gene ends were 6 bases for V and 5 bases for J; bases not matched to a gene: 9. CDR3 loop: CSAPETSTETQYF. CDR3 sequence (DNA): TGCAGTGCGCCGGAGACTAGCACGGAGACCCAGTACTTC.

The CDR3 reads CASSIVRTNEQFF. The CDR3, as DNA: TGTGCCAGTAGTATAGTTAGGACCAATGAGCAGTTCTTC. The genes are TRBV19 and TRBJ2-1, with unresolved D. Per germline, CDR1 LNHDA and CDR2 SQIVND (reference sequence). Trimming took 1 base from V and 6 from J, leaving 7 bases between them. CDR3 length: 13 residues.

This sequence joins TRBV5-1 and TRBJ2-3; D perhaps matches TRBD2 (6 bases). Germline lookup yields CDR1 SGHRS and CDR2 YFSETQ. This CDR3 has 15 amino acids. V gave up 0 bases and J gave up 2 bases, with 10 bases separating them. CDR3 bases: TGCGCCAGCAGCTTGGGGAGGGGCGCCACAGATACGCAGTATTTT. It yields the protein CASSLGRGATDTQYF.

The chain recombines TRBV2 with TRBJ2-5, with D possibly being TRBD2 (5 bases). The CDR3 has 15 residues. The V end was cut by 2 bases, the J end by 5 bases, with 15 bases between. Germline V gives CDR1 SNHLY, CDR2 FYNNEI. The CDR3 region is CASSELARTGETQYF. In DNA, the CDR3 is TGTGCCAGCAGTGAATTGGCCCGAACGGGGGAGACCCAGTACTTC. The whole variable domain, remainder taken from reference TRBV2 and TRBJ2-5, is EPEVTQTPSHQVTQMGQEVILRCVPISNHLYFYWYRQILGQKVEFLVSFYNNEISEKSEIFDDQFSVERPDGSNFTLKIRSTKLEDSAMYFCASSELARTGETQYFGPGTRLLVL.

This clonotype was seen many times. V usage is TRBV5-1 and J usage is TRBJ2-1; D tentatively fits TRBD1 or TRBD2 (5 bases each). V lost 4 bases, J lost 2 bases, and 13 bases lay in between. In germline, CDR1 is SGHRS, CDR2 YFSETQ. The CDR3 totals 15 residues. In DNA form, the CDR3 reads TGCGCCAGCAGCCTAGGGACCAAGGCCTACAATGAGCAGTTCTTC. Translation: CASSLGTKAYNEQFF.

This clonotype came up many times. The J gene is TRBJ1-1, the V gene TRBV2; unclear D gene. V lost 3 bases to trimming and J lost 0 bases, with 11 bases between them. This CDR3 region has 15 residues. Germline V gives CDR1 SNHLY, CDR2 FYNNEI. CDR3 nucleotides: TGTGCCAGCAGTGAGTCTCCAGGCCTGAACACTGAAGCTTTCTTT. This sequence encodes CASSESPGLNTEAFF.

Only a few counts were recorded for this clonotype. As DNA, the CDR3 is TGTGCCAGCAGGGGGGGGACAGGGGGCGGCTACACCTTC. Translation gives CASRGGTGGGYTF. The chain has TRBV6-2 or TRBV6-3 and TRBJ1-2, with 12 bases aligning to TRBD1. The CDR3 length is 13 residues. V lost 6 bases, J lost 8 bases, and 4 bases stayed unmatched. CDR1 is MNHEY, CDR2 SVGEGT, per germline.

This clonotype came up a few times. This sequence joins TRBV18 and TRBJ2-7; 7 bases are shared with TRBD1. CDR3 size: 14 residues. The V segment lost 4 bases and the J segment 1 base; nucleotides outside the gene matches: 4. Germline V lookup: CDR1 KGHSH, CDR2 LQKENI. The CDR3: CASSLGDSSYEQYF. CDR3 sequence (DNA): TGTGCCAGCTCACTTGGGGACAGTTCCTACGAGCAGTACTTC.

The table lists this clonotype with many counts. The CDR3 DNA follows: TGTGCCAGCAGCGTGACTAGCGGGAACACAGATACGCAGTATTTT. It yields the protein CASSVTSGNTDTQYF. This chain connects TRBV6-1 to TRBJ2-3, with TRBD2 matching 11 bases. Germline V lookup: CDR1 MNHNS, CDR2 SASEGT. V lost 6 bases to trimming and J lost 2 bases; unmatched junction nucleotides: 4. The CDR3 extends over 15 amino acids.

This clonotype was seen a handful of times. The V and J genes are TRBV6-4 and TRBJ2-3; either TRBD1 or TRBD2 may fit D (6 bases each). Germline V gene lookup returns CDR1 MRHNA and CDR2 SNTAGT. The V and J ends lost 5 bases and 5 bases respectively, with 14 bases between them. The CDR3 sequence is 14 residues long. The DNA of the CDR3 is TGTGCCAGCAGTTCCCTCGGGGGCGGAGATACGCAGTATTTT. Encoded protein: CASSSLGGGDTQYF.

This clonotype was counted at least ten times. The chain joins TRBV6-1 to TRBJ2-3, with D possibly TRBD1 on 6 matching bases. Trimming removed 4 bases at V and 4 bases at J, with 21 bases between. The length of the CDR3 is 17 residues. CDR1 is MNHNS and CDR2 is SASEGT in the germline V gene. The CDR3 DNA reads as TGTGCCAGCAGTGGGACAGTCAGGTTTGGGGCCGCAGATACGCAGTATTTT. Residues: CASSGTVRFGAADTQYF.

This clonotype was counted at least ten times. J is TRBJ2-3 and V is TRBV27; D tentatively fits TRBD1 or TRBD2 (5 bases each). Germline CDR1 reads MNHEY; CDR2 reads SMNVEV (reference sequence). The CDR3 sequence is 15 residues long. V lost 5 bases, J lost 6 bases, and 18 bases lay in between. The DNA of the CDR3 is TGTGCCAGCAGTATCCAACCGGGATGGGGGGATACGCAGTATTTT. It specifies CASSIQPGWGDTQYF.

This clonotype was seen a few times. The chain carries TRBV20-1 and TRBJ2-1; 12 bases align to TRBD2. V lost 2 bases, J lost 9 bases, and 8 bases stayed unmatched. The CDR3 totals 15 residues. Germline lookup yields CDR1 DFQATT and CDR2 SNEGSKA (reference sequence). As DNA, the CDR3 is TGCAGTGCTAGACCCCTAGCGGGAGGGCTCGTTGAGCAGTTCTTC. It codes for CSARPLAGGLVEQFF.

This clonotype appeared many times. The chain recombines TRBV14 with TRBJ2-5; a possible D gene is TRBD2 (5 bases). The germline CDR1 and CDR2 sequences are SGHDN and FVKESK. Trimming took 4 bases from V and 5 from J, leaving 20 bases between them. This CDR3 has 16 residues. CDR3: CASSLYGLSLSETQYF. The CDR3 nucleotides are TGTGCCAGCAGCCTATACGGACTTTCCTTGAGTGAGACCCAGTACTTC.

In its sample, this clonotype was seen many times. The chain carries TRBV7-2 and TRBJ2-2; TRBD2 might be the D (5 bases). The germline V gene encodes CDR1 SGHTA and CDR2 FQGNSA. Trimming removed 7 bases at V and 0 bases at J, with 9 bases between. This CDR3 has 14 amino acids. The CDR3: CASILGPNTGELFF. CDR3 nucleotide sequence: TGTGCCAGCATACTAGGTCCGAACACCGGGGAGCTGTTTTTT.